This record looks at one T cell receptor (beta chain) sequence and its context. There is no known antigen for this receptor. With a much larger clone just one base away, this may be a read error. Amplification of TCR beta CDR3 regions was carried out from RNA transcripts. For the first round of RT-PCR on the TCR CDR3, the HTBI primer set was used together with the Qiagen OneStep RT-PCR kit. The libraries were constructed in a second round of multiplex PCR and then size-selected and purified. Sequencing of the libraries was done on an Illumina HiSeq2000 using paired-end 100 bp reads. The authors' pipeline ran thus. SOAPnuke was used to process the raw data, throwing out any read that contained adapters or uncalled bases, had a mean Phred below 15, or lacked an exact constant-primer or identifier match. High-quality paired reads were merged using COPE v1.2.5, and each unique nucleotide sequence was defined as a clonotype. MiTCR v1.1 was used to align the clonotypes against IMGT TRBV, TRBD and TRBJ reference segments. The analysis included only V-J combinations with a frequency above 0.0001, which together covered more than 99% of the repertoires. The TCS score was defined as the ratio of F50 (clonal expansion) to E x V (chaos), calculated using BLOSUM62-based TCRdist between CDR3 peptides within each V-J. Welch's t-statistics and random forest reduced approximately 520 V-J features to under 15, which were used in a naive Bayes classifier (R e1071). TCRdb cleaned the public reads at Q25 with fastp, built clones with MiXCR and kept in-frame beta chains. Identical CDR3 proteins give one entry, which carries the most common genes and DNA. The V and J calls were not made by the authors but by TCRdb's processing. The table for this sample lists about 400,000 distinct CDR3 sequences; about 15% of them were counted only once. 15% to 20% of the sample is in the top ten clones.

Moderately to severely active disease, a Clinical Activity Score of at least 3, a NOSPECS grade of at least 4, and a duration under 3 months were present in ophthalmopathy patients. Exclusion was applied to patients with uncontrolled infections, other autoimmune diseases, pregnancy or lactation. Diagnoses relied on clinical symptoms, serum thyroxine and TRAb, thyroid ultrasound and orbital computed tomography. PBMCs were separated from under 12 ml of fresh peripheral blood using Ficoll-Paque density gradient centrifugation. Total RNA was extracted with Trizol reagent, and quality was checked on an Agilent 2100 Bioanalyzer. CDR1 and CDR2, looked up from the germline V gene (reference sequence), are MNHEY and SMNVEV. Trimming removed 10 bases from V and 3 bases from J, leaving 13 bases between the germline ends. The CDR3 contains 13 residues, cysteine and phenylalanine counted. Just the 39-base CDR3 DNA is kept, in frame starting at base 1.

The sample belongs to a study of T cells in Graves' hyperthyroidism and ophthalmopathy (dated by TCRdb to about 2019). Background on the whole study: Peripheral blood was sampled at the time of initial diagnosis, prior to any treatment. To identify TCR V-J signatures that set the groups apart, the researchers used a discovery cohort of roughly 100 patients, made up of under 45 with Graves' ophthalmopathy and 55 to 65 with stable Graves' hyperthyroidism. Whether ophthalmopathy could be predicted prospectively was tested in an independent validation cohort made up of roughly 20 hyperthyroidism patients plus 17 patients who later progressed to ophthalmopathy. The roughly 94 discovery patients were randomly divided into training and test sets at a 7:3 ratio. In addition, the study compared T-cell repertoires in thyroid tissue and in blood from six Graves' hyperthyroidism patients. After sampling, hyperthyroidism patients received methimazole starting at 30 mg daily, and ophthalmopathy patients received high-dose intravenous methylprednisolone. According to the paper, TCR Vbeta CDR3 sequencing was carried out on around 140 peripheral blood samples, which came from fewer than 50 ophthalmopathy, 80 or so hyperthyroidism and roughly 17 progressor patients.

Results the study describes overall, beyond this receptor: No statistical method was used to fix the sample size in advance, and group allocation was not hidden from the investigators. Most expanded thyroid clonotypes (frequency above 0.001) were also found in blood, which suggests that blood repertoires may mirror thyroid immune responses. Ophthalmopathy was separated from stable hyperthyroidism by a 13 V-J signature model, with over 85% sensitivity and about 84% specificity obtained in cross-validation and 80%/75% obtained in testing. During validation, the model predicted progression to ophthalmopathy a median of around 6 months ahead of onset, with around 65% sensitivity and around 73% specificity.

Sequenced sample: blood. This TCR was recovered from a woman in her 30s with Graves' ophthalmopathy. The chain is assembled from TRBV27 and TRBJ1-5; the D gene assignment is ambiguous. The CDR3 region: CANSGDPNQPQHF. In nucleotides, the sequence is TGTGCCAACAGCGGAGACCCCAATCAGCCCCAGCATTTT.